A single sample gave rise to the 9 T cell receptor beta chains below, sequenced in a study of beta chain features in type 1 diabetes. Expressed TCRB transcripts were sequenced because the isolated RNA had all been reverse transcribed beforehand. The repertoire was sequenced with immunoSEQ multiplex PCR; TCRdb's copy has only in-frame clones and lacks some. The repertoire has more than 300,000 clones, approximately 15% of them found once; the top ten carry 0.019%. Sample: naive CD4+ T cells from blood. The receptors stem from a woman aged 18-29 years in good health.

This clone was detected only a few times. The sample carries other DNA sequences with the same CDR3. The V and J genes are TRBV18 and TRBJ1-1; D might be TRBD1 (5 bases). Trimming removed 2 bases from V and 3 bases from J, with 7 bases in between. Germline-derived CDR1 and CDR2 are KGHSH and LQKENI. The CDR3 consists of 13 residues. In DNA form, the CDR3 reads TGTGCCAGCTCACCAGGGGCTGACACTGAAGCTTTCTTT. Amino acid sequence: CASSPGADTEAFF.

The chain carries TRBV7-9 and TRBJ2-1, with D possibly matching TRBD2 (6 bases). CDR1 SEHNR and CDR2 FQNEAQ come from the germline V gene (reference sequence). The CDR3 is 14 amino acids. Trimming took 1 base from V and 6 from J, leaving 10 bases between them. CDR3 nucleotides: TGTGCCAGCAGCTTAGAAATGACTAGCAATGAGCAGTTCTTC. It specifies CASSLEMTSNEQFF.

DNA of the CDR3: TGTGCCAGCAGCTTGTCTACACAGGGGGTGGATGGCTACACCTTC. It specifies CASSLSTQGVDGYTF. The V gene is TRBV7-9, the J gene TRBJ1-2; 8 bases map to TRBD1. The CDR3 totals 15 residues. Germline V gene data show CDR1 as SEHNR and CDR2 as FQNEAQ (reference sequence). Trimming removed 3 bases from V and 6 bases from J; junction bases left unmatched: 9. Full variable domain (outside the CDR3, taken from reference TRBV7-9 and TRBJ1-2): DTGVSQNPRHKITKRGQNVTFRCDPISEHNRLYWYRQTLGQGPEFLTYFQNEAQLEKSRLLSDRFSAERPKGSFSTLEIQRTEQGDSAMYLCASSLSTQGVDGYTFGSGTRLTVV.

The V and J genes are TRBV30 and TRBJ2-5; 7 bases are a match to TRBD2. Germline CDR1 is GTSNPN and CDR2 is SVGIG (reference sequence). After removal of 0 bases from V and 3 bases from J, the junction contained 7 bases not matched to a gene. CDR3 length: 15 amino acids. The CDR3 spells CAWSVLGLAEETQYF. CDR3 in DNA: TGTGCCTGGAGTGTACTGGGGCTAGCGGAAGAGACCCAGTACTTC.

V usage is TRBV7-2 and J usage is TRBJ2-2; 9 bases match TRBD2. Trimming cost V 5 bases and J 6 bases; bases outside gene matches: 10. CDR3 length: 16 amino acids. In germline, CDR1 is SGHTA, CDR2 FQGNSA. The CDR3 here is CASSTAGTSSPGELFF. CDR3 nucleotide sequence: TGTGCCAGCAGCACAGCCGGGACTAGCAGCCCCGGGGAGCTGTTTTTT.

This clone has a handful of counts. This sequence joins TRBV14 and TRBJ2-1, with D perhaps matching TRBD1 (6 bases). In germline, CDR1 is SGHDN, CDR2 FVKESK. V lost 4 bases and J 8 bases, leaving 15 bases between the germline ends. The CDR3 length is 14 residues. CDR3 nucleotides: TGTGCCAGCAGCCGGAAGGGGGATCCGTATGAGCAGTTCTTC. Amino acid sequence: CASSRKGDPYEQFF.

This clone was counted only a few times. The chain uses TRBV6-6 and TRBJ2-3, with a tentative D call TRBD2 (6 bases). Trimming left V 2 bases short and J 3 bases short, with 9 bases between. Germline loops: CDR1 MNHNY, CDR2 SVGAGI (reference sequence). The CDR3 is 14 residues long. In nucleotides, the CDR3 is TGTGCCAGCAGTTACGCGGGAACGACAGATACGCAGTATTTT. This encodes CASSYAGTTDTQYF.

The sample holds a few counts of this clone. This chain uses TRBV30 with TRBJ2-3, with D possibly TRBD2 on 5 matching bases. V dropped 5 bases and J dropped 2 bases, with 20 bases sitting between them. Per the germline V gene, CDR1 is GTSNPN and CDR2 is SVGIG (reference sequence). The CDR3 is 16 residues long. In nucleotides, the CDR3 is TGTGCCTGGGTTGGAACTGCAGGAGGAATCACAGATACGCAGTATTTT. Its translation: CAWVGTAGGITDTQYF.

This clone was observed a handful of times. The V gene is TRBV7-9, the J gene TRBJ2-1, with 8 nucleotides matching TRBD2. The CDR3 covers 14 residues. Germline values: CDR1 SEHNR, CDR2 FQNEAQ (reference sequence). The trim removed 7 bases at V and 8 bases at J, leaving 10 bases unmatched. CDR3 nucleotides: TGTGCCAGCACCCAGCGGGAGTGGAAGGATGAGCAGTTCTTC. Translating gives CASTQREWKDEQFF.